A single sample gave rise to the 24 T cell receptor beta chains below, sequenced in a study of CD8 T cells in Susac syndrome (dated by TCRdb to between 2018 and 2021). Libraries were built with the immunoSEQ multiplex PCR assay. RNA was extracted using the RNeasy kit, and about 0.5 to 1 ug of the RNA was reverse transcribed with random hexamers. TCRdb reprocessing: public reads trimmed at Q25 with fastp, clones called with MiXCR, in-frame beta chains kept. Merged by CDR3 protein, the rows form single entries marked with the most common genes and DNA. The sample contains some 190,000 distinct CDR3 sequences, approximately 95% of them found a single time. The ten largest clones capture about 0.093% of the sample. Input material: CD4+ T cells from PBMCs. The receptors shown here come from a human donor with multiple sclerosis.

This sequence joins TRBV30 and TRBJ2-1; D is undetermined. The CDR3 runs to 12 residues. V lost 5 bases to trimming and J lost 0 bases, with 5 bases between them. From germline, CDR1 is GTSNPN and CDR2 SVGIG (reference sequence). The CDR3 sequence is CAWSSSYNEQFF. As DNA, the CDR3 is TGTGCCTGGTCAAGCTCCTACAATGAGCAGTTCTTC.

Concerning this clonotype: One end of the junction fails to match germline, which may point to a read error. The CDR3 here is CASSVGDTQYF. CDR3 DNA: TGTGCCAGCAGTGTAGGCGATACGCAGTATTTT. The chain joins TRBV9 to TRBJ2-3; D is uncertain. The CDR3 contains 11 residues. CDR1 is SGDLS and CDR2 is YYNGEE in the germline V gene.

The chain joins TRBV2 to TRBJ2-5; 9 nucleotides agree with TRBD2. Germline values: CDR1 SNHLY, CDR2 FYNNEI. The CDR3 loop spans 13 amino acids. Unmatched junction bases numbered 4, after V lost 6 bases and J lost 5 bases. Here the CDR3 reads CASSAGGPETQYF. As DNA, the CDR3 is TGTGCCAGCAGCGCGGGGGGGCCTGAGACCCAGTACTTC.

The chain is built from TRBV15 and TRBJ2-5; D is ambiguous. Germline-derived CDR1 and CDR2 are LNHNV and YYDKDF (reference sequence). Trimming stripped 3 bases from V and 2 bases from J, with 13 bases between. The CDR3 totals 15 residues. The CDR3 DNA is TGTGCCACCAGCAGGAGAACACAAACACAAGAGACCCAGTACTTC. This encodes CATSRRTQTQETQYF.

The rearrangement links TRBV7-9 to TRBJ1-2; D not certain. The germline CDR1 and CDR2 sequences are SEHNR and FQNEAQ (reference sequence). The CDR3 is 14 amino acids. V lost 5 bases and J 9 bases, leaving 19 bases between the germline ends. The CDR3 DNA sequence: TGTGCCAGCAGCCCCCGTGGAAGTACGGGGAGCTACACCTTC. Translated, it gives CASSPRGSTGSYTF.

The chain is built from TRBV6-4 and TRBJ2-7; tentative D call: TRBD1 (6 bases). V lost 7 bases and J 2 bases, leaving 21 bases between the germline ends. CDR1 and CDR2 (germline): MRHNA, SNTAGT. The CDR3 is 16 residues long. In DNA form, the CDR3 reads TGTGCCAGCACCCTCCGGATCACAGGGTGCGCCTACGAGCAGTACTTC. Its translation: CASTLRITGCAYEQYF.

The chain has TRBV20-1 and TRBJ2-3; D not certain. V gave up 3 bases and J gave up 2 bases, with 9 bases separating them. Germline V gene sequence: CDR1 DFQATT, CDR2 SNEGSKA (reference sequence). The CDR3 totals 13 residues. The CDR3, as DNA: TGCAGTGCTAGCAAGGGTCTCACAGATACGCAGTATTTT. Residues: CSASKGLTDTQYF.

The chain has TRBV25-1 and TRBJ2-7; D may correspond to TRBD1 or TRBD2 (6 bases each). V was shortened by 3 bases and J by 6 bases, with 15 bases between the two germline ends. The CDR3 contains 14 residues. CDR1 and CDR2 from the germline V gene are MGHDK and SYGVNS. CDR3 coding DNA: TGTGCCAGCAGTGACGGGGGCGGTTCAAGCGAGCAGTACTTC. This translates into CASSDGGGSSEQYF.

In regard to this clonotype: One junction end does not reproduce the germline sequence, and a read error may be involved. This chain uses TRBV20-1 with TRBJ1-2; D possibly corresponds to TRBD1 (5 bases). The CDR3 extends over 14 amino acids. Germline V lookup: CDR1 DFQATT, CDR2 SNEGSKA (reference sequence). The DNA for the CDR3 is TGCAGTGCTGACAGCAGGGAGACTTTCTATGACTACACCTTC. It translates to CSADSRETFYDYTF.

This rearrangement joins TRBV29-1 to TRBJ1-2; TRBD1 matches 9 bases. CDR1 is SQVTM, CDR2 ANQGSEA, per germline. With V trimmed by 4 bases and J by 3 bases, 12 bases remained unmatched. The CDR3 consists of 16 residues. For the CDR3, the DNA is TGCAGCGTTGTGGGGACAGGGACCACCCCGCACTATGGCTACACCTTC. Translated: CSVVGTGTTPHYGYTF.

The CDR3 DNA reads as TGCAGTGCTAGAGATTCGAGTTTAGGCTACACCTTC. Its protein product is CSARDSSLGYTF. This chain links TRBV20-1 with TRBJ1-2; D not certain. Germline CDR1 is DFQATT and CDR2 is SNEGSKA (reference sequence). Trimming left V 0 bases short and J 8 bases short, with 10 bases between. This CDR3 spans 12 amino acids.

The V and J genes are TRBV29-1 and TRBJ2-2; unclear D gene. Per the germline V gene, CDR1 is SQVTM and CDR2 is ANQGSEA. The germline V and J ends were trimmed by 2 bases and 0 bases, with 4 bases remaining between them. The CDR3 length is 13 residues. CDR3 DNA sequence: TGCAGCGTTGAACCTACGAACACCGGGGAGCTGTTTTTT. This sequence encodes CSVEPTNTGELFF.

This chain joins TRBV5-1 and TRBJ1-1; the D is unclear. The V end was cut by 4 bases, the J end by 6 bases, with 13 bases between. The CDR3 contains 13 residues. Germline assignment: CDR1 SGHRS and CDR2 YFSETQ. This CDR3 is CASSLLPGSEAFF. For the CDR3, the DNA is TGCGCCAGCAGCCTGCTTCCGGGGTCTGAAGCTTTCTTT. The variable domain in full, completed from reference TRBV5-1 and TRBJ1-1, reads KAGVTQTPRYLIKTRGQQVTLSCSPISGHRSVSWYQQTPGQGLQFLFEYFSETQRNKGNFPGRFSGRQFSNSRSEMNVSTLELGDSALYLCASSLLPGSEAFFGQGTRLTVV.

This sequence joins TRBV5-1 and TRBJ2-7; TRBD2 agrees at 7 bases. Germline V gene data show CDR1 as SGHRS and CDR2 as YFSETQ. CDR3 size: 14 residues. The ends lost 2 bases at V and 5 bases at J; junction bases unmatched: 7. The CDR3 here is CASSFRTSSHEQYF. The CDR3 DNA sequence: TGCGCCAGCAGCTTCCGGACTAGTTCCCACGAGCAGTACTTC.

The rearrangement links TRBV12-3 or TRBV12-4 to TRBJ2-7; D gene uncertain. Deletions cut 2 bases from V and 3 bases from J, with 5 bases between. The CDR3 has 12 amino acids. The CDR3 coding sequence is TGTGCCAGCAGTTTAAGGCTCTACGAGCAGTACTTC. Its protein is CASSLRLYEQYF.

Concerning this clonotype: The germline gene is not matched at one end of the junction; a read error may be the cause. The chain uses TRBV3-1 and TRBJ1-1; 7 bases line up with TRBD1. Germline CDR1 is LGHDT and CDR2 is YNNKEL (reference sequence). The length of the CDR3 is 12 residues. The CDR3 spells CASSFEGAPVVF. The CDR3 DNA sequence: TGTGCCAGCAGCTTCGAGGGGGCCCCCGTGGTCTTT.

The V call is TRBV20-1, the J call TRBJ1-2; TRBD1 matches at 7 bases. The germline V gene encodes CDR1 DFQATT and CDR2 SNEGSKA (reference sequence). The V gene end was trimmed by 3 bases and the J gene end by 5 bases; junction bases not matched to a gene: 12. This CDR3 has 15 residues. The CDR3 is CSARAQPGGGYGYTF. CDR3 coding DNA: TGCAGTGCTAGGGCCCAGCCAGGGGGAGGATATGGCTACACCTTC.

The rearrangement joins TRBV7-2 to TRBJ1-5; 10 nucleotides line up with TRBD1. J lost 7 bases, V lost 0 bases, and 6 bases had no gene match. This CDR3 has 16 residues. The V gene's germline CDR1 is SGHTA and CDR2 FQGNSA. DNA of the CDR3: TGTGCCAGCAGCTTAGCGCGGACAGGGGGTAACCAGCCCCAGCATTTT. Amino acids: CASSLARTGGNQPQHF.

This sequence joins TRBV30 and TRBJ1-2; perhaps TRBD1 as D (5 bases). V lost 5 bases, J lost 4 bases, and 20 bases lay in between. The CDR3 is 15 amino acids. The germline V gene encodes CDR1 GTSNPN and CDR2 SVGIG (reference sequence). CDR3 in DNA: TGTGCCTGGGCCACCCCAGGGAGCGTTAGCTATGGCTACACCTTC. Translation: CAWATPGSVSYGYTF.

CDR3 sequence: CSPFRDSINEQFF. CDR3 DNA sequence: TGCAGTCCCTTCCGGGATAGCATCAATGAGCAGTTCTTC. V usage is TRBV20-1 and J usage is TRBJ2-1, with a weak D call TRBD2 (5 bases). Germline CDR1 DFQATT, CDR2 SNEGSKA (reference sequence). This CDR3 is built from 13 residues. The V gene lost 8 bases and the J gene lost 6 bases, with 17 bases spanning the gap.

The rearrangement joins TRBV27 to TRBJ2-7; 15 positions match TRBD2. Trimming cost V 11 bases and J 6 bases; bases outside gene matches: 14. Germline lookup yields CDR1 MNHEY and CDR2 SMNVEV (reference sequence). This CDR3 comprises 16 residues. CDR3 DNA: TGTGCCCCCTCCCGGACTAGCGGGGGGGCTACATGCGAGCAGTACTTC. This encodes CAPSRTSGGATCEQYF.

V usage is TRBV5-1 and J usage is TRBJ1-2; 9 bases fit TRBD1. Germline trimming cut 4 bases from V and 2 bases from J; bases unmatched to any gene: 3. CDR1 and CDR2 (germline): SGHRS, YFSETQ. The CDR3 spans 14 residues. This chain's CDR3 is CASSDGTGNYGYTF. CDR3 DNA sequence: TGCGCCAGCAGCGACGGGACAGGGAACTATGGCTACACCTTC.

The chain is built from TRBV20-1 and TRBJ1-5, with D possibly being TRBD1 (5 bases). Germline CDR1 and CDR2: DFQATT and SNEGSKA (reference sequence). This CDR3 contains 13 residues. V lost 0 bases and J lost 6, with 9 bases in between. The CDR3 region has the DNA TGCAGTGCTAGAGACAGGGCTGGTCAGCCCCAGCATTTT. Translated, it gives CSARDRAGQPQHF.

In nucleotides, the CDR3 is TGCAGCGTTCGGACCGCTAGCTCCTACGAGCAGTACTTC. Its protein is CSVRTASSYEQYF. V is TRBV29-1 and J is TRBJ2-7; D gene uncertain. Per the germline V gene, CDR1 is SQVTM and CDR2 is ANQGSEA. This CDR3 region has 13 residues. V was cut by 5 bases and J by 0 bases, with 11 bases left in between.